Listed here are 11 T cell receptor beta chains from one sample, sequenced in a study of T cells after yellow fever vaccination. TCRdb passed the 5' RACE reads through MiXCR, listing each CDR3 protein once. The data show a few hundred thousand distinct CDR3 sequences, 3% to 4.5% seen once. The sample was PBMCs, taken on the day of the yellow fever booster vaccination. The receptors here all came from a man between 18 and 35 years old who received the YFV17D yellow fever vaccine.

This clonotype was seen a handful of times. V and J are TRBV18 and TRBJ1-1, with D possibly TRBD1 on 6 matching bases. Germline V lookup: CDR1 KGHSH, CDR2 LQKENI. This CDR3 is built from 12 residues. The V end lost 2 bases, the J end lost 10 bases, and 11 bases lay between the germline ends. For the CDR3, the DNA is TGTGCCAGCTCACCAATAAGGGGGGGAGCTTTCTTT. Amino acids: CASSPIRGGAFF.

The table lists this clonotype with a few counts. V gene TRBV3-1 combines with J gene TRBJ2-5; 9 nucleotides align to TRBD2. The CDR3 has 15 residues. CDR1 is LGHDT and CDR2 is YNNKEL in the germline V gene (reference sequence). Trimming took 6 bases from V and 5 from J; bases not matched to a gene: 10. CDR3 region: CASSLAGGADETQYF. In nucleotides, the CDR3 is TGTGCCAGCAGTCTTGCGGGGGGGGCCGACGAGACCCAGTACTTC.

This clonotype came up a few times. The chain employs TRBV30 and TRBJ2-7, with 7 bases identical to TRBD1. The junction had 5 bases not matched to a gene; V was cut back by 2 bases and J by 4 bases. The CDR3 spans 13 residues. Germline CDR1 GTSNPN, CDR2 SVGIG (reference sequence). CDR3: CAWSRQDRYEQYF. CDR3 DNA: TGTGCCTGGAGTCGGCAGGACAGGTACGAGCAGTACTTC.

This clonotype was found many times. The chain uses TRBV20-1 and TRBJ2-4; 7 bases are shared with TRBD2. Looked up from germline, CDR1 is DFQATT and CDR2 is SNEGSKA (reference sequence). This CDR3 has 18 residues. With V trimmed by 2 bases and J by 2 bases, 15 bases remained unmatched. DNA of the CDR3: TGCAGTGCTAGATTTCCCCAAAGCGGGGTAAAAACCAAAAACATTCAGTACTTC. This sequence encodes CSARFPQSGVKTKNIQYF.

The CDR3 DNA reads as TGTGCCAGCAGTTACCCCGGCGCTGAAGCTTTCTTT. It codes for CASSYPGAEAFF. The chain recombines TRBV6-5 with TRBJ1-1; D is unresolved. The germline gives CDR1 MNHEY, CDR2 SVGAGI. V lost 2 bases, J lost 6 bases, and 7 bases lay in between. This CDR3 has 12 residues.

In this sample, this clonotype turned up a few times. The chain employs TRBV5-1 and TRBJ2-6; no clear D. This CDR3 has 17 amino acids. The germline V gene encodes CDR1 SGHRS and CDR2 YFSETQ. V was shortened by 2 bases and J by 1 base, with 13 bases between the two germline ends. Here the CDR3 reads CASSFGRRMSGANVLTF. Here the CDR3 DNA reads TGCGCCAGCAGCTTCGGACGCCGGATGTCTGGGGCCAACGTCCTGACTTTC.

The rearrangement links TRBV5-5 to TRBJ2-7; perhaps TRBD1 as D (5 bases). V lost 6 bases to trimming and J lost 2 bases, with 15 bases between them. CDR3 length: 14 residues. Germline V gene data show CDR1 as SGHKS and CDR2 as YYEKEE (reference sequence). CDR3 in DNA: TGTGCCAGCACCTCACCAGGGCGTCCCTACGAGCAGTACGTC. Protein: CASTSPGRPYEQYV.

This clonotype was counted a few times. The rearrangement links TRBV27 to TRBJ2-7; D unclear. Germline CDR1 is MNHEY and CDR2 is SMNVEV (reference sequence). V was clipped by 3 bases and J by 1 base, with 10 bases between them. This CDR3 spans 14 amino acids. The CDR3, as DNA: TGTGCCAGCAGTTTTCTCCAGTCTTCCTACGAGCAGTACTTC. Translated: CASSFLQSSYEQYF.

This clonotype was seen repeatedly, ten times or more. CDR3: CASSLAVETDTQYF. CDR3 coding DNA: TGTGCCAGCAGCTTGGCCGTGGAAACAGATACGCAGTATTTT. The gene calls are TRBV5-5 and TRBJ2-3; D remains ambiguous. The CDR3 is 14 amino acids. Germline CDR1 is SGHKS and CDR2 is YYEKEE (reference sequence). Trimming left V 0 bases short and J 3 bases short, with 8 bases between. Filled out from reference TRBV5-5 and TRBJ2-3, the complete variable domain reads DAGVTQSPTHLIKTRGQQVTLRCSPISGHKSVSWYQQVLGQGPQFIFQYYEKEERGRGNFPDRFSARQFPNYSSELNVNALLLGDSALYLCASSLAVETDTQYFGPGTRLTVL.

This clonotype was observed a handful of times. The V and J genes are TRBV3-1 and TRBJ2-6, with 7 positions matching TRBD1. The trim removed 5 bases at V and 0 bases at J, leaving 4 bases unmatched. The germline V gene has CDR1 LGHDT and CDR2 YNNKEL (reference sequence). The CDR3 loop spans 16 amino acids. The chain's CDR3 is CASSLRQGSGANVLTF. The CDR3 nucleotides read TGTGCCAGCAGCTTACGACAGGGCTCTGGGGCCAACGTCCTGACTTTC.

This clonotype was observed a handful of times. The chain has TRBV19 and TRBJ2-7; 7 nucleotides match TRBD1. This CDR3 spans 14 amino acids. V lost 6 bases to trimming and J lost 2 bases; unmatched junction nucleotides: 7. Per the germline V gene, CDR1 is LNHDA and CDR2 is SQIVND (reference sequence). The CDR3 loop is CASRPIDRAYEQYF. The CDR3 bases are TGTGCCAGTAGACCGATCGACAGGGCCTACGAGCAGTACTTC.